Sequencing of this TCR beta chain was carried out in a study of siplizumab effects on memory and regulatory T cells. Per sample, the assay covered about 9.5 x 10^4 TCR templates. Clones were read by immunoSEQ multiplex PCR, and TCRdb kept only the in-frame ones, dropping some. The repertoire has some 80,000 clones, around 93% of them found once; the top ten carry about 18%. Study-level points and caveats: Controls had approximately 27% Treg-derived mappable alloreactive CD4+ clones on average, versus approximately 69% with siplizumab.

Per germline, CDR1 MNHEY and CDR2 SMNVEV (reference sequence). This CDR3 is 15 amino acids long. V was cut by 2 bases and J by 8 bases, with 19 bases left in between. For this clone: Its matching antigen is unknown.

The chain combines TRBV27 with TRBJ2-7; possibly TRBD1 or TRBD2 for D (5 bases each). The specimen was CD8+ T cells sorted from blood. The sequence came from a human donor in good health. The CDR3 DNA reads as TGTGCCAGCAGTTTAGAGGGACCACCCCCTGATAAGCAGTACTTC. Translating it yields CASSLEGPPPDKQYF.